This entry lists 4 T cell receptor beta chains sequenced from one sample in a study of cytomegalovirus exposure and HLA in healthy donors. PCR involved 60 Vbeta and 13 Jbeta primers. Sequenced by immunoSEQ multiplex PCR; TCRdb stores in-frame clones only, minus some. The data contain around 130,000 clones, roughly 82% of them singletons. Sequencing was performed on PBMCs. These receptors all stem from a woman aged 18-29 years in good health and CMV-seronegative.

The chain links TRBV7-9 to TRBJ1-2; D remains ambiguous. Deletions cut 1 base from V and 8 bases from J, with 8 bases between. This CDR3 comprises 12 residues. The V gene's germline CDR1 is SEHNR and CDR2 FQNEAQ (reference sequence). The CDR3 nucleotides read TGTGCCAGCAGCTTAGGAGGGATCGGCTACACCTTC. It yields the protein CASSLGGIGYTF.

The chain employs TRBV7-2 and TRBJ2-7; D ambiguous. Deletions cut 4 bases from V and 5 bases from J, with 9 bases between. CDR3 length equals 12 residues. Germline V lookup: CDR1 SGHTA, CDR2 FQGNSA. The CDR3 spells CASSSYYDEQYF. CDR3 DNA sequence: TGTGCCAGCAGCTCATACTACGACGAGCAGTACTTC. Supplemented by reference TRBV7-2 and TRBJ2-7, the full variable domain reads GAGVSQSPSNKVTEKGKDVELRCDPISGHTALYWYRQSLGQGLEFLIYFQGNSAPDKSGLPSDRFSAERTGGSVSTLTIQRTQQEDSAVYLCASSSYYDEQYFGPGTRLTVT.

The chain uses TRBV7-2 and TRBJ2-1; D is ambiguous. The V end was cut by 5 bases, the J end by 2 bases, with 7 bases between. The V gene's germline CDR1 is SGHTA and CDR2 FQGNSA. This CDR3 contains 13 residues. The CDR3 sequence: CASSQNTYNEQFF. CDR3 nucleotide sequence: TGTGCCAGCAGCCAAAACACCTACAATGAGCAGTTCTTC.

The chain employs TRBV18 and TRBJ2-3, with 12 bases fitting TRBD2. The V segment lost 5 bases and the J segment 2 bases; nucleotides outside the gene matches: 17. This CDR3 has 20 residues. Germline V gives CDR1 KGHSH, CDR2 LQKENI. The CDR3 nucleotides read TGTGCCAGCTCAAGACGTAGGACTAGCGGGGCCTCTACCCCCACAGATACGCAGTATTTT. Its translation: CASSRRRTSGASTPTDTQYF.